This T cell receptor beta chain was recovered during a study of CD8+ T cells in alopecia areata. Following extraction, RNA underwent reverse transcription to cDNA, which served as the sequencing template. Sequenced by immunoSEQ multiplex PCR; TCRdb stores in-frame clones only, minus some. The table shows 110,000 or so clones, with around 59% occurring only once. V dropped 3 bases and J dropped 4 bases, with 14 bases sitting between them. CDR1 is SGDLS, CDR2 YYNGEE, per germline. This CDR3 region has 15 residues. The sequenced sample consisted of CD8+ T cells sorted from blood. This clonotype was obtained from a human donor in good health. The genes are TRBV9 and TRBJ1-5; possible D gene TRBD1, 5 bases. The chain's CDR3 is CASSETSGGNQPQHF. In DNA, the CDR3 is TGTGCCAGCAGCGAAACGAGCGGGGGAAATCAGCCCCAGCATTTT.